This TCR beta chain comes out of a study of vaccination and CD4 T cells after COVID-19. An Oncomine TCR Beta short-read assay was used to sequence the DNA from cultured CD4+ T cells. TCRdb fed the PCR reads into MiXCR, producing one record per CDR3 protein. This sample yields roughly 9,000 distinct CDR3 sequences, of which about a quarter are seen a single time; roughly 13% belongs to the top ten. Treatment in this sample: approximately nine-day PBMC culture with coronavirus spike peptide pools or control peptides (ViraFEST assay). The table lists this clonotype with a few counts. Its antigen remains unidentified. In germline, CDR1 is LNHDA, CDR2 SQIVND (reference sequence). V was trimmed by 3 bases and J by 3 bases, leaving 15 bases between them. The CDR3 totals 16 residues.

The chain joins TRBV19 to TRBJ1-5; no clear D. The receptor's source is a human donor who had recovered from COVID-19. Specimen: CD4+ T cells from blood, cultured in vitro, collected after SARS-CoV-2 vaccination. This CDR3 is CASSIGSSASNQPQHF. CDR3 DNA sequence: TGTGCCAGTAGTATCGGCAGCAGTGCATCCAATCAGCCCCAGCATTTT.